The 29 T cell receptor beta chains presented below share a single source sample, sequenced in a study of T-cell reconstitution after alpha-beta-depleted transplantation in children. Unique molecular identifiers were used in preparing the TCRbeta library. A single record per CDR3 protein comes from TCRdb applying MiXCR to the PCR reads. The table lists 250,000 to 350,000 distinct CDR3 sequences, 9.9% of them singletons. Sequenced here: PBMCs from the stem cell graft donor, sampled from the stem cell graft. These receptors all stem from a human donor who donated a stem cell graft to a child with SCID.

This clonotype turned up a few times. The genes are TRBV29-1 and TRBJ1-6; a weak D match, TRBD1 (6 bases). The germline gives CDR1 SQVTM, CDR2 ANQGSEA. There are 13 residues in the CDR3. Trimming removed 5 bases at V and 7 bases at J, with 12 bases between. CDR3 DNA: TGCAGCGTTATGGGGGCAGGGAATTCACCCCTCCACTTT. Amino acid sequence: CSVMGAGNSPLHF.

This clonotype was picked up a small number of times. The rearrangement joins TRBV24-1 to TRBJ2-3, with D unclear. This CDR3 contains 13 residues. Per germline, CDR1 KGHDR and CDR2 SFDVKD. V was trimmed by 0 bases and J by 5 bases, leaving 5 bases between them. CDR3 nucleotide sequence: TGTGCCACCAGTGATTTGGGGGAAGATACGCAGTATTTT. This translates into CATSDLGEDTQYF.

The chain carries TRBV2 and TRBJ2-3, with D maybe TRBD1 (5 bases). V was cut by 8 bases and J by 2 bases, with 17 bases left in between. The CDR3 is 15 amino acids. Germline V gives CDR1 SNHLY, CDR2 FYNNEI. DNA of the CDR3: TGTGCCAGCCTTGAGGCCCAGGGTTACACAGATACGCAGTATTTT. It translates to CASLEAQGYTDTQYF.

The gene calls are TRBV11-2 and TRBJ2-2, with D possibly being TRBD2 (6 bases). Germline assignment: CDR1 SGHAT and CDR2 FQNNGV. The germline V and J ends were trimmed by 6 bases and 0 bases, with 23 bases remaining between them. The CDR3 is 19 amino acids. CDR3 nucleotide sequence: TGTGCCAGCAGTAATAGGGCTATCATAACTAGCCCGAACACCGGGGAGCTGTTTTTT. Its protein is CASSNRAIITSPNTGELFF. The complete variable domain, with remaining parts taken from reference TRBV11-2 and TRBJ2-2, reads EAGVAQSPRYKIIEKRQSVAFWCNPISGHATLYWYQQILGQGPKLLIQFQNNGVVDDSQLPKDRFSAERLKGVDSTLKIQPAKLEDSAVYLCASSNRAIITSPNTGELFFGEGSRLTVL.

In its sample, this clonotype was seen many times. The chain has TRBV7-2 and TRBJ2-1, with D hard to call. The CDR3 contains 13 residues. The V and J ends lost 1 base and 7 bases respectively, with 8 bases between them. Germline CDR1 reads SGHTA; CDR2 reads FQGNSA. CDR3 in DNA: TGTGCCAGCAGCTTAGGGTTGGGGAATGAGCAGTTCTTC. This sequence encodes CASSLGLGNEQFF.

This clonotype was observed at least ten times. An end of the junction does not agree with germline; a read error may underlie this. The CDR3 is CASSLGLDSSDEQYF. In DNA form, the CDR3 reads TGTGCCAGCAGTCTCGGACTGGATAGCTCCGACGAGCAGTACTTC. The chain combines TRBV28 with TRBJ2-7; D perhaps matches TRBD2 (5 bases). This CDR3 is built from 15 residues. From germline, CDR1 is MDHEN and CDR2 SYDVKM.

The chain uses TRBV3-1 and TRBJ2-7, with TRBD1 matching over 7 bases. This CDR3 is 14 amino acids long. V dropped 4 bases and J dropped 2; count of bases not matched to a gene: 5. CDR1 is LGHDT, CDR2 YNNKEL, per germline (reference sequence). CDR3 nucleotides: TGTGCCAGCAGCCTCCGGGACAGCGCCTACGAGCAGTACTTC. This codes for CASSLRDSAYEQYF.

This clonotype appeared many times. The J gene is TRBJ2-1, the V gene TRBV12-3 or TRBV12-4; D tentatively fits TRBD1 or TRBD2 (5 bases each). V was pared by 6 bases and J by 7 bases, with 13 bases between. This CDR3 region has 13 residues. Here the CDR3 reads CASSQGPGNEQFF. Written as DNA, the CDR3 is TGTGCCAGCAGCCAGGGCCCGGGGAATGAGCAGTTCTTC.

This clonotype was observed a handful of times. This rearrangement joins TRBV7-2 to TRBJ2-1; 8 bases map to TRBD2. Germline V CDR1 and CDR2: SGHTA, FQGNSA. The CDR3 consists of 16 residues. J lost 4 bases, V lost 5 bases, and 10 bases had no gene match. The CDR3 DNA follows: TGTGCCAGCAGCCCTACCGGGACTAGACCATACAATGAGCAGTTCTTC. Protein sequence: CASSPTGTRPYNEQFF.

This clonotype was counted only a few times. The J gene is TRBJ1-5, the V gene TRBV6-1, with D perhaps matching TRBD1 (6 bases). The V gene lost 6 bases and the J gene lost 0 bases, with 12 bases spanning the gap. The germline V gene encodes CDR1 MNHNS and CDR2 SASEGT. The CDR3 is 15 residues long. The CDR3 protein is CASREDSVSNQPQHF. The CDR3 DNA reads as TGTGCCAGCAGAGAGGACAGTGTTAGCAATCAGCCCCAGCATTTT.

This clonotype showed up just a few times. The chain combines TRBV7-2 with TRBJ2-2; D is perhaps TRBD2 (5 bases). Germline-derived CDR1 and CDR2 are SGHTA and FQGNSA. Trimming shortened V by 1 base and J by 7 bases, and 13 bases separated the two germline ends. The CDR3 runs to 15 residues. The CDR3 loop is CASSLVSRSGGELFF. The CDR3 bases are TGTGCCAGCAGCTTAGTCTCCCGGAGCGGCGGGGAGCTGTTTTTT.

The V and J genes are TRBV5-1 and TRBJ2-1; 12 bases align to TRBD2. The CDR3 sequence is 19 residues long. V lost 4 bases to trimming and J lost 0 bases; unmatched junction nucleotides: 11. CDR1 and CDR2 (germline): SGHRS, YFSETQ. The CDR3 protein is CASSTTSGGKSSSYNEQFF. The CDR3 DNA reads as TGCGCCAGCAGCACCACTAGCGGGGGGAAGAGTAGCTCCTACAATGAGCAGTTCTTC.

The chain employs TRBV9 and TRBJ2-2, with TRBD1 identical over 8 bases. V trimming: 4 bases; J trimming: 4 bases; junction bases outside the gene matches: 6. In germline, CDR1 is SGDLS, CDR2 YYNGEE. The CDR3 length is 15 residues. The CDR3 DNA sequence: TGTGCCAGCAGCTCCCGGACAGGGCCCACCGGGGAGCTGTTTTTT. This translates into CASSSRTGPTGELFF.

Ten or more counts support this clonotype. This rearrangement joins TRBV7-6 to TRBJ2-1; TRBD2 matches 11 bases. Germline CDR1 is SGHVS and CDR2 is FNYEAQ. V was clipped by 2 bases and J by 0 bases; unmatched bases: 3. This CDR3 has 17 amino acids. DNA of the CDR3: TGTGCCAGCAGCTTAACTAGCGGGGGCCGCTCCTACAATGAGCAGTTCTTC. As protein: CASSLTSGGRSYNEQFF. Supplemented by reference TRBV7-6 and TRBJ2-1, the full variable domain reads GAGVSQSPRYKVTKRGQDVALRCDPISGHVSLYWYRQALGQGPEFLTYFNYEAQQDKSGLPNDRFSAERPEGSISTLTIQRTEQRDSAMYRCASSLTSGGRSYNEQFFGPGTRLTVL.

This clonotype was observed a single time. This may be a read error, as it is one base from a much larger clone. The rearrangement joins TRBV20-1 to TRBJ2-1; no clear D gene. The CDR3 runs 12 residues. V gave up 0 bases and J gave up 9 bases, with 9 bases separating them. Germline V CDR1 and CDR2: DFQATT, SNEGSKA (reference sequence). CDR3 nucleotide sequence: TGCAGTGCTAGAGATCGATGTAGTGAGCAGTTCTTC. This gives the protein CSARDRCSEQFF.

The V call is TRBV5-1, the J call TRBJ1-2; 11 bases fit TRBD1. V dropped 4 bases and J dropped 4; count of bases not matched to a gene: 15. CDR1 is SGHRS, CDR2 YFSETQ, per germline. The CDR3 sequence is 18 residues long. CDR3 DNA: TGCGCCAGCAGCCCTCGGACAGGGGGCCTCGGCGGATTCTATGGCTACACCTTC. Amino acids: CASSPRTGGLGGFYGYTF.

The chain employs TRBV12-3 or TRBV12-4 and TRBJ2-5, with D maybe TRBD1 (5 bases). Trimming removed 3 bases at V and 6 bases at J, with 14 bases between. This CDR3 comprises 14 residues. The CDR3 coding sequence is TGTGCCAGCAGTTTCGGGCAGGGCGGCAAGACCCAGTACTTC. Translated, it gives CASSFGQGGKTQYF.

This clonotype has a single count. The chain combines TRBV18 with TRBJ2-5, with 9 bases aligning to TRBD1. V trimming: 1 base; J trimming: 3 bases; junction bases outside the gene matches: 3. The CDR3 contains 15 residues. CDR1 and CDR2 (germline): KGHSH, LQKENI. The CDR3 is CASSPQGQGKETQYF. The CDR3 nucleotides are TGTGCCAGCTCACCACAGGGACAGGGTAAAGAGACCCAGTACTTC.

This clonotype was picked up a small number of times. The V gene is TRBV19, the J gene TRBJ2-7; 8 nucleotides agree with TRBD1. V shed 6 bases, J shed 2 bases, and the junction held 9 bases outside the gene matches. The CDR3 contains 15 residues. Germline-derived CDR1 and CDR2 are LNHDA and SQIVND (reference sequence). The CDR3 loop is CASRRDRGRTYEQYF. CDR3 DNA: TGTGCCAGTAGGAGAGACAGGGGACGAACCTACGAGCAGTACTTC.

The V call is TRBV5-1, the J call TRBJ1-1, with TRBD1 matching 8 bases. V lost 6 bases to trimming and J lost 2 bases; unmatched junction nucleotides: 9. This CDR3 comprises 15 residues. Per germline, CDR1 SGHRS and CDR2 YFSETQ. Here the CDR3 reads CASTLTGQANTEAFF. CDR3 sequence (DNA): TGCGCCAGCACTTTAACGGGACAGGCAAACACTGAAGCTTTCTTT.

The V call is TRBV3-1, the J call TRBJ2-3; TRBD2 matches 7 bases. The junction had 7 bases not matched to a gene; V was cut back by 4 bases and J by 0 bases. This CDR3 region has 16 residues. The V gene's germline CDR1 is LGHDT and CDR2 YNNKEL (reference sequence). Here the CDR3 reads CASSPWGGGSTDTQYF. CDR3 nucleotide sequence: TGTGCCAGCAGCCCCTGGGGGGGGGGAAGCACAGATACGCAGTATTTT.

Only a few counts were recorded for this clonotype. The rearrangement uses TRBV7-9 and TRBJ1-2; TRBD1 might be the D (5 bases). Looked up from germline, CDR1 is SEHNR and CDR2 is FQNEAQ (reference sequence). Trimming pared 4 bases from V and 3 bases from J, leaving 12 bases between. This CDR3 has 14 amino acids. The chain's CDR3 is CASSSLGLYYGYTF. The CDR3 bases are TGTGCCAGCAGCTCGCTGGGGCTTTACTATGGCTACACCTTC.

The table lists this clonotype with a few counts. The CDR3 sequence is CSVAGTGAFSYNEQFF. CDR3 DNA: TGCAGCGTTGCCGGGACAGGGGCGTTTTCCTACAATGAGCAGTTCTTC. The V and J genes are TRBV29-1 and TRBJ2-1; 10 positions agree with TRBD1. Germline-derived CDR1 and CDR2 are SQVTM and ANQGSEA. V lost 4 bases, J lost 1 base, and 7 bases stayed unmatched. CDR3 length: 16 residues.

The chain joins TRBV5-8 to TRBJ2-2; perhaps TRBD1 as D (6 bases). The CDR3 totals 17 residues. Germline V gives CDR1 SGHTS, CDR2 YDEGEE. V was cut by 0 bases and J by 3 bases, with 15 bases left in between. CDR3: CASSLGARGRDTGELFF. The CDR3 DNA sequence: TGTGCCAGCAGCTTGGGGGCCAGGGGCCGGGACACCGGGGAGCTGTTTTTT. Using reference TRBV5-8 and TRBJ2-2 for the parts outside the CDR3, the full variable domain is EAGVTQSPTHLIKTRGQQATLRCSPISGHTSVYWYQQALGLGLQFLLWYDEGEERNRGNFPPRFSGRQFPNYSSELNVNALELEDSALYLCASSLGARGRDTGELFFGEGSRLTVL.

This clonotype occurred a few times. The chain uses TRBV7-2 and TRBJ1-1; TRBD1 aligns across 11 bases. The V and J ends lost 5 bases and 3 bases, in that order; junction bases with no gene match: 5. This CDR3 has 15 amino acids. The V gene's germline CDR1 is SGHTA and CDR2 FQGNSA. CDR3 sequence reads: CASSPRTGGHTEAFF. CDR3 bases: TGTGCCAGCAGCCCCCGGACAGGGGGCCACACTGAAGCTTTCTTT.

This clonotype was seen just once. The chain combines TRBV9 with TRBJ1-2, with 7 bases lining up with TRBD1. The germline V gene encodes CDR1 SGDLS and CDR2 YYNGEE. Unmatched junction bases numbered 4, after V lost 0 bases and J lost 5 bases. The CDR3 contains 14 residues. The CDR3 spells CASSVEGTVYGYTF. The CDR3 DNA reads TGTGCCAGCAGCGTAGAGGGGACAGTGTATGGCTACACCTTC.

The sample holds a few counts of this clonotype. The chain has TRBV6-1 and TRBJ1-1, with a weak D call TRBD1 (5 bases). The V and J ends lost 8 bases and 0 bases respectively, with 19 bases between them. Per the germline V gene, CDR1 is MNHNS and CDR2 is SASEGT. The CDR3 is 16 amino acids. The CDR3 protein is CASSSRHGTLNTEAFF. DNA for the CDR3: TGTGCCAGCTCCTCCAGACACGGGACTTTGAACACTGAAGCTTTCTTT.

The chain recombines TRBV2 with TRBJ1-4, with D unclear. From germline, CDR1 is SNHLY and CDR2 FYNNEI. V shed 7 bases and J shed 8 bases, with 5 bases lying between them. The CDR3 extends over 10 amino acids. In DNA form, the CDR3 reads TGTGCCAGCATGGTGGAAAAACTGTTTTTT. This sequence encodes CASMVEKLFF.

This clonotype has ten or more counts. The chain joins TRBV9 to TRBJ2-1; TRBD2 matches 10 bases. The V and J ends lost 3 bases and 6 bases, in that order; junction bases with no gene match: 9. The CDR3 totals 16 residues. Germline-derived CDR1 and CDR2 are SGDLS and YYNGEE. Here the CDR3 reads CASSALSGGAINEQFF. CDR3 coding DNA: TGTGCCAGCAGCGCCTTGAGCGGGGGGGCCATCAATGAGCAGTTCTTC.